The next 30 T cell receptor beta chains were all read from a single sample in a study of long-term antiretroviral therapy in people with HIV. Researchers ran immunoSEQ v3.0 at survey level. This table comes from immunoSEQ multiplex PCR, and its TCRdb copy is limited to in-frame clones, with some not included. The table records about 32,000 clones, 70% to 90% of them present only once. Sequencing was performed on unsorted PBMCs, taken about 3.5 years after starting antiretroviral therapy. These receptors were taken from a man aged 18 to 30 with HIV.

This clone was recorded a few times. The chain uses TRBV6-6 and TRBJ1-5, with TRBD1 as a possible D gene (5 bases). The germline V gene encodes CDR1 MNHNY and CDR2 SVGAGI (reference sequence). V dropped 8 bases and J dropped 1 base, with 9 bases sitting between them. CDR3 length: 13 amino acids. CDR3 nucleotides: TGTGCCAGCTCCCGGGGGAGCAATCAGCCCCAGCATTTT. It encodes CASSRGSNQPQHF.

This chain links TRBV6-5 with TRBJ2-2; the D gene is possibly TRBD1 (5 bases). Germline CDR1 is MNHEY and CDR2 is SVGAGI. The CDR3 runs 14 residues. V was pared by 1 base and J by 4 bases, with 7 bases between. The DNA of the CDR3 is TGTGCCAGCAGTTACTGGCAGGGCACCGGGGAGCTGTTTTTT. This translates into CASSYWQGTGELFF.

This clone was recorded a few times. The chain combines TRBV5-6 with TRBJ1-2, with D perhaps matching TRBD1 (6 bases). The germline V and J ends were trimmed by 1 base and 4 bases, with 8 bases remaining between them. The CDR3 spans 13 residues. Looked up from germline, CDR1 is SGHDT and CDR2 is YYEEEE. Here the CDR3 DNA reads TGTGCCAGCAGCTTGAACAGGGCCTATGGCTACACCTTC. Its translation is CASSLNRAYGYTF.

The rearrangement joins TRBV5-6 to TRBJ2-1; D call uncertain. V was clipped by 4 bases and J by 3 bases, with 5 bases between them. The length of the CDR3 is 12 residues. Looked up from germline, CDR1 is SGHDT and CDR2 is YYEEEE. CDR3 amino acids: CASSAVYNEQFF. The CDR3 DNA reads TGTGCCAGCAGCGCGGTCTACAATGAGCAGTTCTTC.

CDR3 DNA sequence: TGTGCCAGCAGCTCATCCGGCCCGACGAGTACTGGGGGATACCCCCCCTACGAGCAGTACTTC. It translates to CASSSSGPTSTGGYPPYEQYF. The V and J genes are TRBV7-3 and TRBJ2-7; D may correspond to TRBD1 or TRBD2 (5 bases each). Trimming pared 4 bases from V and 2 bases from J, leaving 33 bases between. Germline V gives CDR1 SGHTA, CDR2 FQGTGA. The CDR3 totals 21 residues.

The CDR3 sequence is CASSLGQTYEQYF. The CDR3 DNA sequence: TGTGCCAGTAGTCTAGGACAGACCTACGAGCAGTACTTC. The chain recombines TRBV19 with TRBJ2-7; TRBD1 might be the D (6 bases). Trimming removed 5 bases at V and 2 bases at J, with 10 bases between. The CDR3 has 13 residues. Germline V gives CDR1 LNHDA, CDR2 SQIVND (reference sequence).

The V call is TRBV6-4, the J call TRBJ2-2; 11 bases fit TRBD2. Looked up from germline, CDR1 is MRHNA and CDR2 is SNTAGT. The CDR3 runs 16 residues. The V and J ends lost 0 bases and 6 bases, in that order; junction bases with no gene match: 3. CDR3 sequence (DNA): TGTGCCAGCAGTGACTCCACTAGCGGGAGACCCGGGGAGCTGTTTTTT. It encodes CASSDSTSGRPGELFF.

The V call is TRBV27, the J call TRBJ2-1; D possibly uses TRBD1 or TRBD2 (6 bases each). The V end lost 3 bases, the J end lost 8 bases, and 26 bases lay between the germline ends. CDR1 and CDR2 from the germline V gene are MNHEY and SMNVEV (reference sequence). The CDR3 runs to 18 residues. The CDR3, as DNA: TGTGCCAGCAGTTTTATCACAGTGTGGGGGGCTTATGGGGATGAGCAGTTCTTC. Translating gives CASSFITVWGAYGDEQFF.

The rearrangement links TRBV7-2 to TRBJ1-2; TRBD1 aligns across 8 bases. This CDR3 has 17 residues. The V gene end was trimmed by 4 bases and the J gene end by 7 bases; junction bases not matched to a gene: 17. Germline CDR1 reads SGHTA; CDR2 reads FQGNSA. The CDR3 protein is CASSWVPEDREKGGYTF. CDR3 nucleotide sequence: TGTGCCAGCAGCTGGGTACCAGAGGACAGGGAGAAAGGTGGCTACACCTTC.

This chain joins TRBV6-5 and TRBJ1-5, with D unclear. V lost 0 bases to trimming and J lost 1 base, with 4 bases between them. From germline, CDR1 is MNHEY and CDR2 SVGAGI. The CDR3 runs to 14 residues. CDR3 sequence reads: CASSYSTSNQPQHF. The CDR3 DNA reads as TGTGCCAGCAGTTACTCGACCAGCAATCAGCCCCAGCATTTT.

Details on this clone: One end of the junction fails to match germline, which may point to a read error. The V call is TRBV7-2, the J call TRBJ1-1; D is unclear. Germline loops: CDR1 SGHTA, CDR2 FQGNSA. The CDR3 runs 12 residues. The CDR3 sequence is CASGFRVPEAFF. CDR3 in DNA: TGTGCCAGCGGCTTCCGGGTCCCTGAAGCTTTCTTT. Full variable domain (missing parts from reference TRBV7-2 and TRBJ1-1): GAGVSQSPSNKVTEKGKDVELRCDPISGHTALYWYRQSLGQGLEFLIYFQGNSAPDKSGLPSDRFSAERTGGSVSTLTIQRTQQEDSAVYLCASGFRVPEAFFGQGTRLTVV.

The chain uses TRBV27 and TRBJ1-1, with 8 bases aligning to TRBD1. Germline V CDR1 and CDR2: MNHEY, SMNVEV (reference sequence). The CDR3 is 14 amino acids. V shed 5 bases and J 1 base; nucleotides not matched to a gene: 3. DNA for the CDR3: TGTGCCAGCAGTCCCGACAGGGGGAACACTGAAGCTTTCTTT. It translates to CASSPDRGNTEAFF.

Written as DNA, the CDR3 is TGTGCCAGTAGCCTGGGACAGGGCTCCTACGAGCAGTACTTC. It specifies CASSLGQGSYEQYF. This chain joins TRBV19 and TRBJ2-7, with TRBD1 matching over 9 bases. The CDR3 is 14 amino acids. V lost 6 bases to trimming and J lost 0 bases; unmatched junction nucleotides: 3. Per germline, CDR1 LNHDA and CDR2 SQIVND (reference sequence).

The chain carries TRBV4-1 and TRBJ1-1; TRBD1 aligns across 8 bases. The trim removed 8 bases at V and 6 bases at J, leaving 5 bases unmatched. The CDR3 is 12 residues long. The germline V gene encodes CDR1 MGHRA and CDR2 YSYEKL. CDR3 nucleotides: TGCGCCAGCTCCGACAGGGGCCCTGAAGCTTTCTTT. Protein sequence: CASSDRGPEAFF.

The chain uses TRBV6-1 and TRBJ2-5; either TRBD1 or TRBD2 may fit D (5 bases each). CDR1 and CDR2 from the germline V gene are MNHNS and SASEGT. V was pared by 1 base and J by 1 base, with 7 bases between. The CDR3 is made up of 14 amino acids. CDR3 in DNA: TGTGCCAGCAGTGAAGGGGGGATCCAAGAGACCCAGTACTTC. Residues: CASSEGGIQETQYF.

The chain recombines TRBV27 with TRBJ2-2; no reliable D call. The V end lost 5 bases, the J end lost 1 base, and 2 bases lay between the germline ends. Looked up from germline, CDR1 is MNHEY and CDR2 is SMNVEV (reference sequence). The CDR3 loop spans 12 amino acids. This chain's CDR3 is CASSMNTGELFF. CDR3 nucleotides: TGTGCCAGCAGTATGAACACCGGGGAGCTGTTTTTT.

This clone came up once. The chain uses TRBV9 and TRBJ1-1; D is ambiguous. CDR3 length: 13 residues. Trimming removed 2 bases at V and 3 bases at J, with 8 bases between. The germline CDR1 and CDR2 sequences are SGDLS and YYNGEE. This chain's CDR3 is CASSVGGYTEAFF. The DNA of the CDR3 is TGTGCCAGCAGCGTCGGAGGCTACACTGAAGCTTTCTTT.

V usage is TRBV5-1 and J usage is TRBJ2-3; TRBD2 agrees at 7 bases. V lost 0 bases, J lost 0 bases, and 4 bases stayed unmatched. CDR1 and CDR2 from the germline V gene are SGHRS and YFSETQ. CDR3 length equals 16 residues. As DNA, the CDR3 is TGCGCCAGCAGCTTGGGGGACTACCTTAGCACAGATACGCAGTATTTT. Encoded protein: CASSLGDYLSTDTQYF.

The chain couples TRBV6-5 to TRBJ2-7, with D maybe TRBD1 (5 bases). The CDR3 extends over 14 amino acids. Germline CDR1 is MNHEY and CDR2 is SVGAGI. Trimming stripped 0 bases from V and 3 bases from J, with 9 bases between. The CDR3 here is CASSYSNRGYEQYF. In nucleotides, the CDR3 is TGTGCCAGCAGTTACTCTAATAGGGGCTACGAGCAGTACTTC.

The CDR3 is CASSVGGLAKNIQYF. CDR3 in DNA: TGTGCCAGCAGCGTAGGGGGCTTAGCCAAAAACATTCAGTACTTC. V gene TRBV9 combines with J gene TRBJ2-4; perhaps TRBD1 as D (5 bases). V was cut by 0 bases and J by 0 bases, with 7 bases left in between. This CDR3 spans 15 amino acids. Germline CDR1 reads SGDLS; CDR2 reads YYNGEE.

This chain links TRBV28 with TRBJ1-1; the D is unclear. The CDR3 is 15 amino acids. Germline values: CDR1 MDHEN, CDR2 SYDVKM. The ends were cut back, 1 base at V and 5 bases at J, with 14 bases in the middle. CDR3 DNA sequence: TGTGCCAGCAGTTTATTGGTCTCTGGCGGGACTGAAGCTTTCTTT. This translates into CASSLLVSGGTEAFF.

This clone was found once. The chain combines TRBV5-6 with TRBJ2-7; 9 bases agree with TRBD1. Germline CDR1 SGHDT, CDR2 YYEEEE. This CDR3 comprises 14 residues. With 4 bases clipped from V and 5 bases from J, the junction kept 7 bases outside the gene matches. The CDR3 is CASSGTGTADEQYF. CDR3 in DNA: TGTGCCAGCAGCGGGACAGGGACCGCGGACGAGCAGTACTTC.

This chain joins TRBV5-6 and TRBJ2-7, with 10 bases fitting TRBD1. Germline V lookup: CDR1 SGHDT, CDR2 YYEEEE. CDR3 length: 16 residues. Unmatched junction bases numbered 6, after V lost 3 bases and J lost 0 bases. CDR3 in amino acids: CASSSLGQGFSYEQYF. The CDR3 nucleotides are TGTGCCAGCAGCTCGTTGGGACAGGGGTTCTCCTACGAGCAGTACTTC.

This clone was counted a few times. The chain links TRBV15 to TRBJ2-4; D is perhaps TRBD2 (5 bases). Germline V CDR1 and CDR2: LNHNV, YYDKDF (reference sequence). The CDR3 runs 16 residues. V lost 1 base to trimming and J lost 1 base, with 11 bases between them. The DNA for the CDR3 is TGTGCCACCAGCAGAGCTAGCCGTGGGGCCAAAAACATTCAGTACTTC. It encodes CATSRASRGAKNIQYF.

The V gene is TRBV6-5, the J gene TRBJ2-7; D is unclear. CDR3 length equals 13 residues. Germline V gene sequence: CDR1 MNHEY, CDR2 SVGAGI. The ends were cut back, 2 bases at V and 0 bases at J, with 5 bases in the middle. The CDR3 DNA sequence: TGTGCCAGCAGTTACAAGTCCTCCTACGAGCAGTACTTC. Translated: CASSYKSSYEQYF.

This sequence joins TRBV7-9 and TRBJ2-5; 7 nucleotides agree with TRBD1. V was pared by 2 bases and J by 3 bases, with 6 bases of the junction left unmatched. Germline CDR1 and CDR2: SEHNR and FQNEAQ (reference sequence). This CDR3 is 15 amino acids long. CDR3 sequence: CASSLKGGAKETQYF. CDR3 sequence (DNA): TGTGCCAGCAGCTTAAAAGGGGGCGCGAAAGAGACCCAGTACTTC. Variable domain in full (rest from reference TRBV7-9 and TRBJ2-5): DTGVSQNPRHKITKRGQNVTFRCDPISEHNRLYWYRQTLGQGPEFLTYFQNEAQLEKSRLLSDRFSAERPKGSFSTLEIQRTEQGDSAMYLCASSLKGGAKETQYFGPGTRLLVL.

The gene calls are TRBV5-4 and TRBJ1-1, with D unclear. This CDR3 spans 13 amino acids. Trimming cost V 4 bases and J 0 bases, with 7 bases left between them. Germline V gene sequence: CDR1 SGHNT, CDR2 YYREEE (reference sequence). The CDR3 spells CASSGRMNTEAFF. The CDR3 DNA reads as TGTGCCAGCAGCGGACGGATGAACACTGAAGCTTTCTTT.

CDR3 amino acids: CASSQAPGNTYEQYF. The CDR3 bases are TGCGCCAGCAGCCAAGCTCCTGGGAACACCTACGAGCAGTACTTC. This rearrangement joins TRBV4-1 to TRBJ2-7, with D hard to call. Germline V gene data show CDR1 as MGHRA and CDR2 as YSYEKL. The CDR3 has 15 amino acids. The V gene lost 1 base and the J gene lost 2 bases, with 12 bases spanning the gap.

This clone appeared once. This chain joins TRBV6-5 and TRBJ1-2; D possibly corresponds to TRBD1 (6 bases). Trimming stripped 5 bases from V and 7 bases from J, with 14 bases between. Per germline, CDR1 MNHEY and CDR2 SVGAGI. This CDR3 spans 13 amino acids. The CDR3 protein is CASSPRGSLGYTF. For the CDR3, the DNA is TGTGCCAGCAGTCCTAGGGGGTCTCTTGGCTACACCTTC.

On this clone itself: At one of its ends the junction is not consistent with the germline gene, which may arise from a read error. The V and J genes are TRBV4-1 and TRBJ2-4; D unresolved. Germline CDR1 is MGHRA and CDR2 is YSYEKL. CDR3 size: 13 residues. CDR3 region: CASSQVPLKGRNF. As DNA, the CDR3 is TGCGCCAGCAGCCAAGTCCCTTTGAAGGGAAGGAACTTC.